This T cell receptor (beta chain) was captured in a study of blood T cell repertoires in COVID-19. For the study at large: Samples taken during acute and convalescent COVID-19 were collected in the United States, Italy and Spain. Nucleic acid was either cDNA or gDNA, and it came from T cells, B-cell-depleted T cells, or PBMCs.

In the study's own analysis: Estimation of nucleated cell counts was performed using reference gene primer amplification. Assay used: immunoSEQ multiplex PCR; TCRdb lists only in-frame clones, some missing. The V and J calls and clone size were taken over from that table, and D and trimming were inferred from the DNA. The data contain 150,000 to 160,000 clones, around 91% of them seen just once; the ten biggest clones take up 15%. CDR3 length: 14 amino acids. V was pared by 0 bases and J by 4 bases, with 11 bases between. CDR1 is SGHRS and CDR2 is YFSETQ in the germline V gene. Concerning this clone: Other DNA sequences within the sample encode an identical CDR3.

The chain joins TRBV5-1 to TRBJ2-7; tentatively, D is TRBD1 (6 bases). Material for sequencing was peripheral blood. The sequence was collected from a woman between 40 and 55 years old with acute or convalescent COVID-19. In nucleotides, the CDR3 is TGCGCCAGCAGCTTGGATGGGCAGGGGTACGAGCAGTACTTC. Protein product: CASSLDGQGYEQYF.